The following is a T cell receptor (beta chain) sequence with its context. These data belong to a study of T-cell reconstitution after alpha-beta-depleted transplantation in children. CDR3 size: 15 residues. Trimming took 4 bases from V and 6 from J, leaving 14 bases between them. The germline gives CDR1 SGHRS, CDR2 YFSETQ. Unique molecular identifiers were used in preparing the TCRbeta library. Each CDR3 protein is one row after TCRdb ran MiXCR on the PCR reads. The data show 400,000 to 500,000 distinct CDR3 sequences, roughly a tenth seen once. Here the sequenced sample was PBMCs from the stem cell graft donor, taken from the stem cell graft. The rearrangement joins TRBV5-1 to TRBJ1-6, with a possible D match to TRBD1 (5 bases). This receptor was taken from a human donor who donated a stem cell graft to a child with acute myeloid leukemia. The CDR3 DNA follows: TGCGCCAGCAGCGACCAGGGAGCGGCTAATTCACCCCTCCACTTT. As protein: CASSDQGAANSPLHF.